This TCR beta chain was recorded in a study of CD4 T cell repertoires in COVID-19. The wider study: After less than twelve days of IL-2 expansion, CFSE-low cells were relabeled and restimulated with other coronavirus spikes. Study observations and caveats: Some SARS-CoV-2 clonotypes, between 7 and 25%, recurred in SARS-CoV and/or HKU1 cultures. Sharing of several most expanded SARS-CoV-2-reactive clonotypes across memory subsets suggested intraclonal diversification.

Comments on this clone: Its antigen is still unknown.

The trim removed 7 bases at V and 3 bases at J, leaving 10 bases unmatched. Germline V gives CDR1 SQVTM, CDR2 ANQGSEA. CDR3 length: 14 amino acids. Measured with immunoSEQ multiplex PCR; TCRdb has only the in-frame clones, and not every one. The sample comprises some 80,000 clones, about four fifths of which are singletons, and approximately 0.55% rests with the top ten. Donors had recovered from mild-to-severe COVID-19. The sequence derives from a human donor who had COVID-19. The rearrangement uses TRBV29-1 and TRBJ1-2, with 8 bases aligning to TRBD1. Sequencing was performed on CD4+ T cells from peripheral blood, taken after recovery from COVID-19. The CDR3 is CSAARGLSDYGYTF. DNA of the CDR3: TGCAGCGCTGCCAGGGGGCTGTCGGACTATGGCTACACCTTC.